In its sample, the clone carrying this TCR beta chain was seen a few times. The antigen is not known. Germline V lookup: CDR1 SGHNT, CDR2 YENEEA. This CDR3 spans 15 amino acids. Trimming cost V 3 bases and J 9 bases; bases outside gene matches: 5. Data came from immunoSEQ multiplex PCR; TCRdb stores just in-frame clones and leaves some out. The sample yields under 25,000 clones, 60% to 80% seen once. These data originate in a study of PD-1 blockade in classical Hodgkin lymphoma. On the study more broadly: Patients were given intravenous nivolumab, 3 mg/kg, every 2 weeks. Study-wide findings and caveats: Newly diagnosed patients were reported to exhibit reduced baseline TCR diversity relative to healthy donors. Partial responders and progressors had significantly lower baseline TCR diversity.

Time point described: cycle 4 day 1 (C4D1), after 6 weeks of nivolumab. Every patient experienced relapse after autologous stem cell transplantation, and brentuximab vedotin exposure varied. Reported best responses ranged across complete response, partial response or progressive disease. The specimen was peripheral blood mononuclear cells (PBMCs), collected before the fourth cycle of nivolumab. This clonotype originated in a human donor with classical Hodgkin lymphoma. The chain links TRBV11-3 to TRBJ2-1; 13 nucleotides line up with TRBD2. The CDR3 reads CASSFTSGRAGEQFF. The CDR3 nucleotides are TGTGCCAGCAGCTTCACTAGCGGGAGGGCGGGTGAGCAGTTCTTC.